These 21 T cell receptor beta chains came from one sample sequenced in a study of CD8 T cells in Susac syndrome. Reverse transcription of roughly 0.45 to 1 ug RNA used random hexamers. From the immunoSEQ multiplex PCR reads, TCRdb called clonotypes with MiXCR, one entry per CDR3 protein. Found here are approximately 150,000 distinct CDR3 sequences, around 95% of them singletons; the top ten hold about 0.11%. Sequencing was performed on CD4+ T cells from PBMCs. The receptors derive from a human donor with multiple sclerosis.

The V call is TRBV29-1, the J call TRBJ2-7, with D tentatively TRBD1 or TRBD2 (6 bases each). Trimming took 7 bases from V and 9 from J, leaving 22 bases between them. CDR1 and CDR2 (germline): SQVTM, ANQGSEA. This CDR3 region has 13 residues. The CDR3 DNA is TGCAGCGACCGTACAGGGCCTCACGGGAGGCAGTACTTC. It codes for CSDRTGPHGRQYF.

This clonotype has more than one count but fewer than ten. This chain uses TRBV20-1 with TRBJ2-7; 10 bases match TRBD1. V shed 1 base and J 6 bases; nucleotides not matched to a gene: 6. Germline CDR1 and CDR2: DFQATT and SNEGSKA (reference sequence). This CDR3 has 14 residues. CDR3 sequence reads: CSARVGTGDREQYF. The CDR3 DNA sequence: TGCAGTGCTAGAGTAGGGACAGGGGACCGCGAGCAGTACTTC.

V usage is TRBV28 and J usage is TRBJ1-2, with D hard to call. CDR1 MDHEN and CDR2 SYDVKM come from the germline V gene. This CDR3 comprises 12 residues. Trimming took off 4 bases at V and 4 bases at J, with 7 bases between the two ends. CDR3 loop: CASSSRGYGYTF. Written as DNA, the CDR3 is TGTGCCAGCAGTTCCCGGGGCTATGGCTACACCTTC.

V is TRBV2 and J is TRBJ2-1, with TRBD2 identical over 7 bases. Germline loops: CDR1 SNHLY, CDR2 FYNNEI. The CDR3 spans 14 residues. V shed 6 bases and J 4 bases; nucleotides not matched to a gene: 6. The CDR3 region is CASRTSGNYNEQFF. The CDR3 DNA follows: TGTGCCAGCAGGACCAGCGGGAATTACAATGAGCAGTTCTTC.

The chain links TRBV27 to TRBJ2-7; D tentatively reads TRBD1 or TRBD2 (6 bases each). CDR3 size: 14 residues. CDR1 and CDR2 from the germline V gene are MNHEY and SMNVEV (reference sequence). Trimming cost V 3 bases and J 3 bases, with 12 bases left between them. In DNA form, the CDR3 reads TGTGCCAGCAGTTTGACACAGGGACTCTACGAGCAGTACTTC. Translating gives CASSLTQGLYEQYF.

The CDR3 here is CASNSLGVSYEQYF. The CDR3 region has the DNA TGTGCCAGCAATTCCCTAGGGGTTTCCTACGAGCAGTACTTC. This chain uses TRBV28 with TRBJ2-7; TRBD1 is a possible D gene (5 bases). This CDR3 spans 14 amino acids. V dropped 7 bases and J dropped 1 base, with 14 bases sitting between them. Germline V gene sequence: CDR1 MDHEN, CDR2 SYDVKM.

This clonotype came up once. The rearrangement joins TRBV7-6 to TRBJ1-1; 9 nucleotides agree with TRBD1. J lost 5 bases, V lost 5 bases, and 21 bases had no gene match. The CDR3 totals 19 residues. Germline V gives CDR1 SGHVS, CDR2 FNYEAQ. CDR3 residues: CASSVNPGQGLAAGTEAFF. The CDR3 DNA follows: TGTGCCAGCAGCGTTAATCCGGGACAGGGTCTGGCTGCCGGGACTGAAGCTTTCTTT.

This clonotype has just one count. The chain employs TRBV7-2 and TRBJ2-5; D gene uncertain. The CDR3 is made up of 13 amino acids. With 0 bases removed from V and 5 bases from J, the gap between germline ends came to 7 bases. Germline assignment: CDR1 SGHTA and CDR2 FQGNSA. The CDR3 protein is CASSLALGETQYF. Written as DNA, the CDR3 is TGTGCCAGCAGCTTAGCGTTAGGGGAGACCCAGTACTTC.

The V and J genes are TRBV20-1 and TRBJ2-5, with a weak D call TRBD2 (5 bases). The CDR3 sequence is 12 residues long. Per the germline V gene, CDR1 is DFQATT and CDR2 is SNEGSKA (reference sequence). V gave up 7 bases and J gave up 1 base, with 10 bases separating them. The CDR3 sequence is CSGFAGQETQYF. CDR3 sequence (DNA): TGCAGTGGGTTTGCGGGCCAAGAGACCCAGTACTTC.

The J gene is TRBJ1-5, the V gene TRBV20-1; 9 bases line up with TRBD1. Germline CDR1 and CDR2: DFQATT and SNEGSKA (reference sequence). Unmatched junction bases numbered 9, after V lost 0 bases and J lost 6 bases. CDR3 length: 16 residues. The CDR3: CSARDTVDRGRQPQHF. CDR3 nucleotide sequence: TGCAGTGCTAGAGATACGGTGGACAGGGGCCGTCAGCCCCAGCATTTT.

The V and J genes are TRBV30 and TRBJ1-5; 9 nucleotides line up with TRBD1. There are 13 residues in the CDR3. Germline values: CDR1 GTSNPN, CDR2 SVGIG (reference sequence). V dropped 2 bases and J dropped 7; count of bases not matched to a gene: 3. CDR3 region: CAWSTGGLQPQHF. The CDR3 nucleotides read TGTGCCTGGAGTACAGGGGGCTTGCAGCCCCAGCATTTT.

CDR3: CASKRGMNTEAFF. The DNA of the CDR3 is TGTGCCAGCAAGCGGGGCATGAACACTGAAGCTTTCTTT. The J gene is TRBJ1-1, the V gene TRBV14, with D possibly TRBD1 on 5 matching bases. The CDR3 totals 13 residues. V was clipped by 7 bases and J by 0 bases, with 9 bases between them. The germline CDR1 and CDR2 sequences are SGHDN and FVKESK.

The chain has TRBV9 and TRBJ2-7; 8 nucleotides align to TRBD1. Germline V gene sequence: CDR1 SGDLS, CDR2 YYNGEE. There are 16 residues in the CDR3. The V gene end was trimmed by 4 bases and the J gene end by 3 bases; junction bases not matched to a gene: 12. Here the CDR3 reads CASSQGQGRRNYEQYF. The CDR3 bases are TGTGCCAGCAGCCAAGGACAGGGCAGGAGAAACTACGAGCAGTACTTC.

This clonotype was recorded a few times. The chain combines TRBV7-2 with TRBJ2-5, with 8 bases fitting TRBD1. The CDR3 loop spans 14 amino acids. With 3 bases clipped from V and 4 bases from J, the junction kept 4 bases outside the gene matches. Germline CDR1 reads SGHTA; CDR2 reads FQGNSA. The CDR3 is CASSLAGGGETQYF. CDR3 bases: TGTGCCAGCAGCTTGGCAGGGGGCGGAGAGACCCAGTACTTC.

The chain joins TRBV7-9 to TRBJ2-7; D perhaps matches TRBD2 (5 bases). Trimming took 0 bases from V and 2 from J, leaving 17 bases between them. The CDR3 length is 17 residues. Germline-derived CDR1 and CDR2 are SEHNR and FQNEAQ (reference sequence). The CDR3 loop is CASSLARIREQTYEQYF. The CDR3, as DNA: TGTGCCAGCAGCTTAGCTAGGATACGGGAACAAACCTACGAGCAGTACTTC.

The chain employs TRBV29-1 and TRBJ1-1, with 7 bases lining up with TRBD1. V trimming: 7 bases; J trimming: 7 bases; junction bases outside the gene matches: 15. This CDR3 has 14 amino acids. The germline gives CDR1 SQVTM, CDR2 ANQGSEA. In DNA form, the CDR3 reads TGCAGCGCTGGACAGGTTGTAAGTAAGGGTGAAGCTTTCTTT. It translates to CSAGQVVSKGEAFF.

V usage is TRBV7-3 and J usage is TRBJ2-1; the D gene is possibly TRBD1 (6 bases). CDR3 length equals 13 residues. Deletions cut 5 bases from V and 4 bases from J, with 9 bases between. The germline gives CDR1 SGHTA, CDR2 FQGTGA. The CDR3 DNA is TGTGCCAGCAGCCCCGACAGGTACAATGAGCAGTTCTTC. Its protein is CASSPDRYNEQFF.

This chain links TRBV3-1 with TRBJ1-2, with 7 bases aligning to TRBD1. V trimming: 5 bases; J trimming: 3 bases; junction bases outside the gene matches: 9. CDR1 is LGHDT and CDR2 is YNNKEL in the germline V gene (reference sequence). This CDR3 is built from 15 residues. The CDR3 here is CASSTRQGGDYGYTF. CDR3 DNA: TGTGCCAGCAGCACTCGACAGGGTGGTGACTATGGCTACACCTTC. The full variable domain, rest sourced from reference TRBV3-1 and TRBJ1-2, is DTAVSQTPKYLVTQMGNDKSIKCEQNLGHDTMYWYKQDSKKFLKIMFSYNNKELIINETVPNRFSPKSPDKAHLNLHINSLELGDSAVYFCASSTRQGGDYGYTFGSGTRLTVV.

Here the CDR3 reads CASHGQGHGLGEQYF. CDR3 sequence (DNA): TGTGCCAGCCATGGGCAGGGTCACGGTCTGGGCGAGCAGTACTTC. The chain has TRBV2 and TRBJ2-7; the D gene is possibly TRBD1 (5 bases). This CDR3 region has 15 residues. V lost 8 bases to trimming and J lost 6 bases, with 23 bases between them. CDR1 and CDR2 (germline): SNHLY, FYNNEI.

The V gene is TRBV27, the J gene TRBJ2-7; 11 positions agree with TRBD1. Unmatched junction bases numbered 13, after V lost 8 bases and J lost 4 bases. Germline V gene data show CDR1 as MNHEY and CDR2 as SMNVEV (reference sequence). The CDR3 is 16 residues long. The CDR3 DNA reads as TGTGCCAGCTCCCCACGAAGTGGGACAGGGGGGTACGAGCAGTACTTC. It encodes CASSPRSGTGGYEQYF.

The chain couples TRBV4-2 to TRBJ1-2; TRBD1 matches 11 bases. Germline trimming cut 4 bases from V and 4 bases from J; bases unmatched to any gene: 2. Germline CDR1 is LGHNA and CDR2 is YNFKEQ. This CDR3 is 14 amino acids long. The CDR3 region has the DNA TGTGCCAGCAGCCTAGGACAGGGGGCCTATGGCTACACCTTC. Encoded protein: CASSLGQGAYGYTF.